At least ten counts were recorded for the clone carrying this TCR beta chain. Germline CDR1 is ENHRY and CDR2 is SYGVKD. This CDR3 has 11 residues. Trimming removed 3 bases at V and 3 bases at J, with 3 bases between. The data derive from a study of T-cell reconstitution after alpha-beta-depleted transplantation in children. Unique molecular identifiers were used to barcode this TCRbeta library. MiXCR was run by TCRdb on the PCR reads, yielding one entry per CDR3 protein. Found here are some 640,000 distinct CDR3 sequences, roughly 17% of them singletons; the top ten hold 0.8% to 1.1%. The sequence was collected from a human donor who donated a stem cell graft to a child with acute myeloid leukemia. The chain employs TRBV10-3 and TRBJ2-7, with D unresolved. The sequences come from PBMCs from the stem cell graft donor, collected from the stem cell graft. The CDR3 spells CAISENYEQYF. The CDR3 DNA is TGTGCCATCAGTGAAAACTACGAGCAGTACTTC.